This T cell receptor (beta chain) was observed in a study of blood T cell repertoires in COVID-19. Whole-study context: Sources were T cells, B-cell-depleted T cells, or PBMCs; the material itself was cDNA or gDNA.

In the authors' methods: Researchers report that nucleated cell counts were estimated from reference gene primer amplification. Assay used: immunoSEQ multiplex PCR; TCRdb lists only in-frame clones, some missing. The DNA gave D and trimming, while V, J and clone size come from that table. The sample comprises around 200,000 clones, roughly nine tenths of which are singletons, and 10% to 11% rests with the top ten. During active infection, Seattle patients enrolled and were then monitored through disease. V was clipped by 6 bases and J by 1 base, with 15 bases between them. The CDR3 length is 15 residues. Germline CDR1 and CDR2: MNHEY and SVGEGT.

Sequenced material: peripheral blood. V is TRBV6-2 or TRBV6-3 and J is TRBJ1-1, with a tentative D call TRBD1 (6 bases). The sequence was obtained from a woman between 55 and 75 years old with COVID-19, enrolled during active disease. For the CDR3, the DNA is TGTGCCAGCAGCCCTCCGGGACACCGGAACACTGAAGCTTTCTTT. It encodes CASSPPGHRNTEAFF.